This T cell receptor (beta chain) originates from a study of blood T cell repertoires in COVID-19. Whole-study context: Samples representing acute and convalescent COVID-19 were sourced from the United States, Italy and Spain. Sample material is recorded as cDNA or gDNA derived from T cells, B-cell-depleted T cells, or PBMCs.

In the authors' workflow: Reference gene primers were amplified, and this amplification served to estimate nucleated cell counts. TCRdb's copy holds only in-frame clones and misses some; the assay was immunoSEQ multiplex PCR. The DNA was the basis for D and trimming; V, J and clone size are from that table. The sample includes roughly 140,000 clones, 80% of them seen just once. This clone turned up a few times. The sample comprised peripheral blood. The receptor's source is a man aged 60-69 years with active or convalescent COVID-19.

Written as DNA, the CDR3 is TGTGCCAGCAGACAGGGGGTCGGCACAGATACGCAGTATTTT. It codes for CASRQGVGTDTQYF. The chain employs TRBV2 and TRBJ2-3; 8 nucleotides line up with TRBD1. Germline lookup yields CDR1 SNHLY and CDR2 FYNNEI. The V and J ends lost 6 bases and 1 base, in that order; junction bases with no gene match: 3. This CDR3 has 14 amino acids.